Shown below are 6 T cell receptor beta chains from a single sample sequenced in a study of blood T cell repertoires in COVID-19. Method: immunoSEQ multiplex PCR; TCRdb's copy keeps in-frame clones and lacks some. The table shows roughly 190,000 clones, with about 90% occurring only once. Sequencing used peripheral blood. The source of these receptors is a man in his sixties with active or convalescent COVID-19.

The chain is built from TRBV6-1 and TRBJ1-2; D is undetermined. This CDR3 is built from 14 residues. Trimming shortened V by 2 bases and J by 3 bases, and 10 bases separated the two germline ends. Germline V gives CDR1 MNHNS, CDR2 SASEGT. The CDR3: CASSEPYADYGYTF. CDR3 coding DNA: TGTGCCAGCAGTGAACCCTACGCGGACTATGGCTACACCTTC.

Concerning this clone itself: The sample contains more than one DNA sequence encoding this CDR3. The rearrangement joins TRBV5-1 to TRBJ2-5; the match to TRBD2 covers 7 bases. CDR3 length: 13 residues. Germline CDR1 and CDR2: SGHRS and YFSETQ. V gave up 4 bases and J gave up 2 bases; unmatched junction bases: 2. As DNA, the CDR3 is TGCGCCAGCAGCCCCGGGGGGCAAGAGACCCAGTACTTC. Amino acids: CASSPGGQETQYF. Full variable domain (rest looked up from reference TRBV5-1 and TRBJ2-5): KAGVTQTPRYLIKTRGQQVTLSCSPISGHRSVSWYQQTPGQGLQFLFEYFSETQRNKGNFPGRFSGRQFSNSRSEMNVSTLELGDSALYLCASSPGGQETQYFGPGTRLLVL.

Remarks on this clone: The junction shows a germline mismatch at one end, possibly a read error. CDR3 sequence reads: CAISPGEGNTIYF. As DNA, the CDR3 is TGTGCCATCAGCCCTGGTGAGGGAAACACCATATATTTT. The chain links TRBV7-9 to TRBJ1-3; D is ambiguous. CDR3 length: 13 residues. In germline, CDR1 is SEHNR, CDR2 FQNEAQ (reference sequence).

V and J are TRBV9 and TRBJ1-3; TRBD1 matches at 8 bases. Germline-derived CDR1 and CDR2 are SGDLS and YYNGEE. The ends lost 3 bases at V and 5 bases at J; junction bases unmatched: 7. The CDR3 extends over 15 amino acids. CDR3 amino acids: CASSALTGERNTIYF. In DNA form, the CDR3 reads TGTGCCAGCAGCGCCCTGACAGGGGAGCGAAACACCATATATTTT.

A word on this clone: Different DNA sequences within this sample yield the same CDR3. J is TRBJ1-4 and V is TRBV2, with a tentative D call TRBD1 (5 bases). The CDR3 extends over 14 amino acids. V lost 3 bases and J lost 7, with 12 bases in between. The germline V gene has CDR1 SNHLY and CDR2 FYNNEI. CDR3 sequence reads: CASSDGRVGEKLFF. CDR3 DNA: TGTGCCAGCAGTGATGGCAGGGTGGGTGAAAAACTGTTTTTT.

The V gene is TRBV29-1, the J gene TRBJ2-3, with D tentatively TRBD2 (5 bases). The CDR3 is 12 residues long. Per germline, CDR1 SQVTM and CDR2 ANQGSEA. V was trimmed by 8 bases and J by 1 base, leaving 10 bases between them. The CDR3 here is CSLQEGTDTQYF. CDR3 coding DNA: TGCAGCCTGCAGGAGGGCACAGATACGCAGTATTTT.